The TCR beta chain described here comes from a study of blood T cell repertoires in COVID-19. V was clipped by 3 bases and J by 5 bases, with 15 bases between them. The CDR3 extends over 15 amino acids. Germline V lookup: CDR1 SGDLS, CDR2 YYNGEE. The assay was immunoSEQ multiplex PCR, and TCRdb's table has in-frame clones only and misses some. The data show tens of thousands of clones, 70% to 85% seen once. Of note for this clone: Other DNA variants within this sample encode the same CDR3.

What was sequenced was peripheral blood. This sequence was found in a man aged 55 to 69 with active or convalescent COVID-19. This rearrangement joins TRBV9 to TRBJ1-5, with a weak D call TRBD1 (5 bases). The CDR3 bases are TGTGCCAGCAGCGCTGGGGGTTCGGGGGATCAGCCCCAGCATTTT. This sequence encodes CASSAGGSGDQPQHF.